Following are 31 T cell receptor beta chains from one sample sequenced in a study of blood T cells in healthy people across ages. Alongside a J-beta primer mix, a sample-barcoded 5' primer served in a second PCR lasting about 7 to 11 cycles. TCRdb fed the 5' RACE reads into MiXCR, producing one record per CDR3 protein. The sample yields around 2 million distinct CDR3 sequences, 35% to 50% seen once. Sequencing was carried out using blood. All receptors derive from a human donor in good health.

The chain links TRBV20-1 to TRBJ2-7; a weak D match, TRBD2 (6 bases). Germline CDR1 DFQATT, CDR2 SNEGSKA (reference sequence). Trimming removed 8 bases at V and 2 bases at J, with 19 bases between. The CDR3 runs to 14 residues. CDR3 DNA: TGCAGTACATGGGAGGCAGGGCGTCCCTACGAGCAGTACTTC. Translating gives CSTWEAGRPYEQYF.

This chain links TRBV4-2 with TRBJ1-2, with 9 bases lining up with TRBD1. This CDR3 contains 14 residues. After removal of 6 bases from V and 4 bases from J, the junction contained 6 bases not matched to a gene. Germline CDR1 LGHNA, CDR2 YNFKEQ. The CDR3 DNA reads TGTGCCAGCAGACCCTCGGACAGGGGCTATGGCTACACCTTC. Translating gives CASRPSDRGYGYTF.

The genes are TRBV29-1 and TRBJ2-1; 10 positions agree with TRBD2. The CDR3 has 14 amino acids. Looked up from germline, CDR1 is SQVTM and CDR2 is ANQGSEA. J was trimmed by 5 bases and V by 7 bases; bases with no gene match: 8. The CDR3 DNA reads as TGCAGCGCTACAGCGGGGGGGGGACACAATGAGCAGTTCTTC. Its translation is CSATAGGGHNEQFF.

The chain has TRBV7-2 and TRBJ2-7; D possibly corresponds to TRBD1 (6 bases). The CDR3 is 14 residues long. CDR1 is SGHTA, CDR2 FQGNSA, per germline. V lost 4 bases, J lost 2 bases, and 12 bases lay in between. The chain's CDR3 is CASSCWGLTYEQYF. The CDR3 DNA follows: TGTGCCAGCAGCTGTTGGGGGCTCACCTACGAGCAGTACTTC. Full variable domain (rest looked up from reference TRBV7-2 and TRBJ2-7): GAGVSQSPSNKVTEKGKDVELRCDPISGHTALYWYRQSLGQGLEFLIYFQGNSAPDKSGLPSDRFSAERTGGSVSTLTIQRTQQEDSAVYLCASSCWGLTYEQYFGPGTRLTVT.

In regard to this clonotype: A read error may produce the germline difference seen at one junction end. CDR3: CASQNTGVTYTQYF. Written as DNA, the CDR3 is TGTGCCAGCCAAAATACAGGGGTCACATATACGCAGTATTTT. This rearrangement joins TRBV6-6 to TRBJ2-3, with TRBD1 matching 7 bases. This CDR3 region has 14 residues. The germline CDR1 and CDR2 sequences are MNHNY and SVGAGI (reference sequence).

In this sample, this clonotype turned up a few times. This chain links TRBV6-6 with TRBJ2-3, with D possibly being TRBD2 (6 bases). Germline CDR1 MNHNY, CDR2 SVGAGI (reference sequence). The V gene lost 6 bases and the J gene lost 2 bases, with 12 bases spanning the gap. The CDR3 spans 14 residues. The CDR3 is CASSPGEATDTQYF. As DNA, the CDR3 is TGTGCCAGCAGCCCCGGGGAGGCCACAGATACGCAGTATTTT.

The genes are TRBV20-1 and TRBJ1-2; D is ambiguous. Trimming cost V 6 bases and J 4 bases, with 15 bases left between them. The CDR3 has 13 residues. Germline-derived CDR1 and CDR2 are DFQATT and SNEGSKA (reference sequence). The DNA of the CDR3 is TGCAGTGCGAGCGTCCGGGGAGGCTATGGCTACACCTTC. Translated: CSASVRGGYGYTF.

As concerns this clonotype: The junction departs from the called germline gene at one end, perhaps through a read error. This chain links TRBV7-2 with TRBJ2-5; either TRBD1 or TRBD2 may supply D (5 bases each). The CDR3 has 15 amino acids. The germline gives CDR1 SGHTA, CDR2 FQGNSA. The CDR3 DNA follows: TGTGCCGGCAGCTCGCGAGGGACGAGGCAAGAGACCCAGTACTTC. The encoded protein is CAGSSRGTRQETQYF.

The chain carries TRBV20-1 and TRBJ2-5; D is undetermined. The V end was cut by 8 bases, the J end by 1 base, with 17 bases between. This CDR3 has 14 amino acids. Germline lookup yields CDR1 DFQATT and CDR2 SNEGSKA (reference sequence). As DNA, the CDR3 is TGCAGTACTAAGGGCTACGGCGCCCAAGAGACCCAGTACTTC. As protein: CSTKGYGAQETQYF.

This chain uses TRBV7-2 with TRBJ1-1; perhaps TRBD1 as D (6 bases). V lost 2 bases and J lost 10, with 8 bases in between. Germline V gene data show CDR1 as SGHTA and CDR2 as FQGNSA. This CDR3 is 11 amino acids long. The CDR3 DNA follows: TGTGCCAGCAGCTTACCGGGGGCAGCTTTCTTT. It is translated as CASSLPGAAFF.

The chain links TRBV7-2 to TRBJ2-7; unclear D gene. Gene TRBJ2-5 matches the end of the DNA better, so the J call may be wrong. The germline gives CDR1 SGHTA, CDR2 FQGNSA. The CDR3 extends over 13 amino acids. Here the CDR3 reads CASSFFWEETQYF. As DNA, the CDR3 is TGTGCCAGCAGTTTCTTTTGGGAAGAGACCCAGTACTTC.

The gene calls are TRBV10-3 and TRBJ1-2; D is uncertain. CDR1 is ENHRY and CDR2 is SYGVKD in the germline V gene. Trimming took 0 bases from V and 1 from J, leaving 9 bases between them. This CDR3 contains 15 residues. The CDR3 bases are TGTGCCATCAGTGAGTCGGGATTCTTTAACTATGGCTACACCTTC. Its protein product is CAISESGFFNYGYTF.

This clonotype came up once. The chain recombines TRBV30 with TRBJ2-7; unclear D gene. Germline V gives CDR1 GTSNPN, CDR2 SVGIG (reference sequence). CDR3 length: 12 amino acids. V was trimmed by 0 bases and J by 4 bases, leaving 7 bases between them. CDR3 residues: CAWSVAIYEQYF. In nucleotides, the CDR3 is TGTGCCTGGAGTGTAGCCATTTACGAGCAGTACTTC. The variable domain in full, completed from reference TRBV30 and TRBJ2-7, reads SQTIHQWPATLVQPVGSPLSLECTVEGTSNPNLYWYRQAAGRGLQLLFYSVGIGQISSEVPQNLSASRPQDRQFILSSKKLLLSDSGFYLCAWSVAIYEQYFGPGTRLTVT.

This clonotype was seen a few times. One end of the junction is discordant with germline, which a read error may explain. This chain connects TRBV20-1 to TRBJ2-1; 9 bases agree with TRBD2. Germline V gives CDR1 DFQATT, CDR2 SNEGSKA (reference sequence). This CDR3 comprises 17 residues. CDR3 amino acids: CSARPYIAGELYNGQFF. The CDR3 nucleotides are TGCAGTGCTAGACCTTACATAGCGGGGGAACTCTACAATGGGCAGTTCTTC.

CDR3 region: CASSKHRDPKETQYF. CDR3 bases: TGTGCCAGCAGCAAACACCGGGACCCTAAAGAGACCCAGTACTTC. This chain uses TRBV21-1 with TRBJ2-5; TRBD1 is the table's D call, not checked against the DNA. TRBV21-1 is annotated as a pseudogene. The CDR3 consists of 15 residues.

The chain carries TRBV12-3 or TRBV12-4 and TRBJ1-3, with D hard to call. Trimming took 8 bases from V and 0 from J, leaving 14 bases between them. The CDR3 length is 15 residues. CDR3 sequence reads: CASRAAYSSGNTIYF. CDR3 nucleotide sequence: TGTGCCAGCCGAGCAGCCTACTCCTCTGGAAACACCATATATTTT.

The J gene is TRBJ2-1, the V gene TRBV5-1; TRBD1 is a possible D gene (6 bases). The CDR3 has 15 amino acids. Germline-derived CDR1 and CDR2 are SGHRS and YFSETQ. The V gene lost 5 bases and the J gene lost 1 base, with 13 bases spanning the gap. The CDR3 loop is CASSISRGSYNEQFF. The CDR3 DNA reads TGCGCCAGCAGTATCTCCAGGGGTTCCTACAATGAGCAGTTCTTC.

Only a few counts were recorded for this clonotype. The chain's CDR3 is CASRTAPNVQYF. The CDR3 nucleotides are TGTGCCAGTAGAACGGCCCCAAATGTTCAGTACTTC. The chain carries TRBV12-3 or TRBV12-4 and TRBJ2-4; D unclear. The CDR3 has 12 amino acids. V lost 9 bases and J lost 11, with 17 bases in between.

This chain joins TRBV6-2 or TRBV6-3 and TRBJ1-2, with unresolved D. The length of the CDR3 is 13 residues. With 5 bases removed from V and 8 bases from J, the gap between germline ends came to 15 bases. Germline CDR1 is MNHEY and CDR2 is SVGEGT. DNA for the CDR3: TGTGCCAGCAGTCAGAGGTCGGACTCCGGCTACACCTTC. The encoded protein is CASSQRSDSGYTF.

This clonotype has a handful of counts. V is TRBV9 and J is TRBJ2-5, with 14 bases lining up with TRBD2. The V segment lost 6 bases and the J segment 5 bases; nucleotides outside the gene matches: 6. The CDR3 consists of 15 residues. The germline CDR1 and CDR2 sequences are SGDLS and YYNGEE. The CDR3 sequence: CASTRTSGGQETQYF. Written as DNA, the CDR3 is TGTGCCAGCACCCGGACTAGCGGGGGGCAGGAGACCCAGTACTTC.

The chain carries TRBV6-2 or TRBV6-3 and TRBJ1-5; D call uncertain. Trimming removed 5 bases from V and 0 bases from J, with 14 bases in between. Germline V gives CDR1 MNHEY, CDR2 SVGEGT. The CDR3 spans 16 residues. CDR3 protein: CASSPSREYSNQPQHF. CDR3 bases: TGTGCCAGCAGTCCCTCCAGAGAGTATAGCAATCAGCCCCAGCATTTT.

This clonotype was observed a single time. This chain links TRBV28 with TRBJ1-2; a possible D gene is TRBD1 (5 bases). Per germline, CDR1 MDHEN and CDR2 SYDVKM. The CDR3 length is 15 residues. Trimming shortened V by 5 bases and J by 5 bases, and 18 bases separated the two germline ends. CDR3 DNA sequence: TGTGCCAGCAGTCGGGGGGGATCGGGGCATTATGGCTACACCTTC. Translating it yields CASSRGGSGHYGYTF.

This clonotype was observed many times. The gene calls are TRBV6-2 or TRBV6-3 and TRBJ1-5; D unclear. Trimming left V 2 bases short and J 0 bases short, with 2 bases between. CDR1 MNHEY and CDR2 SVGEGT come from the germline V gene. The CDR3 length is 13 residues. The CDR3 DNA follows: TGTGCCAGCAGTTACAATAGCAATCAGCCCCAGCATTTT. Its protein is CASSYNSNQPQHF.

The V and J genes are TRBV7-9 and TRBJ2-1; TRBD1 is a possible D gene (6 bases). V was cut by 7 bases and J by 2 bases, with 15 bases left in between. Germline values: CDR1 SEHNR, CDR2 FQNEAQ (reference sequence). The CDR3 runs 15 residues. CDR3 protein: CASIERGSAYNEQFF. The CDR3 nucleotides are TGTGCCAGCATCGAGAGGGGGAGCGCCTACAATGAGCAGTTCTTC. The variable domain in full, completed from reference TRBV7-9 and TRBJ2-1, reads DTGVSQNPRHKITKRGQNVTFRCDPISEHNRLYWYRQTLGQGPEFLTYFQNEAQLEKSRLLSDRFSAERPKGSFSTLEIQRTEQGDSAMYLCASIERGSAYNEQFFGPGTRLTVL.

V is TRBV4-3 and J is TRBJ1-2; 9 positions match TRBD1. Germline values: CDR1 LGHNA, CDR2 YSLEER. V lost 1 base to trimming and J lost 8 bases; unmatched junction nucleotides: 8. CDR3 length equals 15 residues. The CDR3 region has the DNA TGCGCCAGCAGCCAAGGGGATACAGGGGGCAGAGGCTACACCTTC. It codes for CASSQGDTGGRGYTF.

V gene TRBV20-1 combines with J gene TRBJ1-5; D is undetermined. Trimming removed 4 bases from V and 8 bases from J, with 12 bases in between. The CDR3 sequence is 12 residues long. In germline, CDR1 is DFQATT, CDR2 SNEGSKA (reference sequence). For the CDR3, the DNA is TGCAGTGCTAAGGTCCAAGGAAAGCCCCAGCATTTT. Encoded protein: CSAKVQGKPQHF.

The gene calls are TRBV20-1 and TRBJ1-4; TRBD1 matches at 9 bases. J lost 0 bases, V lost 6 bases, and 8 bases had no gene match. Germline lookup yields CDR1 DFQATT and CDR2 SNEGSKA (reference sequence). There are 16 residues in the CDR3. The CDR3, as DNA: TGCAGTGCCTCTCCGGGACAGGGTACAACTAATGAAAAACTGTTTTTT. Its translation is CSASPGQGTTNEKLFF.

V and J are TRBV7-9 and TRBJ1-5, with TRBD1 identical over 7 bases. This CDR3 is 13 amino acids long. The V gene end was trimmed by 5 bases and the J gene end by 9 bases; junction bases not matched to a gene: 7. Per germline, CDR1 SEHNR and CDR2 FQNEAQ (reference sequence). This chain's CDR3 is CASSLDRARPQHF. The CDR3 DNA reads as TGTGCCAGCAGCCTAGACAGGGCCCGGCCCCAGCATTTT.

In its sample, this clonotype was seen a few times. V gene TRBV10-3 combines with J gene TRBJ2-5; the match to TRBD1 covers 11 bases. CDR1 and CDR2 (germline): ENHRY, SYGVKD. Losses at the gene ends were 4 bases for V and 2 bases for J; bases not matched to a gene: 0. The CDR3 sequence is 14 residues long. CDR3: CAISGDRGQETQYF. CDR3 bases: TGTGCCATCAGTGGGGACAGGGGGCAAGAGACCCAGTACTTC.

This clonotype was counted many times. J is TRBJ2-1 and V is TRBV29-1; 7 bases map to TRBD1. Unmatched junction bases numbered 9, after V lost 3 bases and J lost 7 bases. The CDR3 runs 14 residues. The germline CDR1 and CDR2 sequences are SQVTM and ANQGSEA. This CDR3 reads CSVDGTEVANEQFF. Written as DNA, the CDR3 is TGCAGCGTTGACGGGACAGAGGTGGCGAATGAGCAGTTCTTC.

This clonotype was counted a few times. The chain has TRBV7-2 and TRBJ1-2; possibly TRBD1 for D (6 bases). CDR3 length equals 16 residues. The germline V gene encodes CDR1 SGHTA and CDR2 FQGNSA. Trimming took off 3 bases at V and 8 bases at J, with 22 bases between the two ends. This CDR3 is CASSFGMDRERRGYTF. The DNA of the CDR3 is TGTGCCAGCAGCTTTGGGATGGACAGAGAGCGAAGAGGCTACACCTTC.